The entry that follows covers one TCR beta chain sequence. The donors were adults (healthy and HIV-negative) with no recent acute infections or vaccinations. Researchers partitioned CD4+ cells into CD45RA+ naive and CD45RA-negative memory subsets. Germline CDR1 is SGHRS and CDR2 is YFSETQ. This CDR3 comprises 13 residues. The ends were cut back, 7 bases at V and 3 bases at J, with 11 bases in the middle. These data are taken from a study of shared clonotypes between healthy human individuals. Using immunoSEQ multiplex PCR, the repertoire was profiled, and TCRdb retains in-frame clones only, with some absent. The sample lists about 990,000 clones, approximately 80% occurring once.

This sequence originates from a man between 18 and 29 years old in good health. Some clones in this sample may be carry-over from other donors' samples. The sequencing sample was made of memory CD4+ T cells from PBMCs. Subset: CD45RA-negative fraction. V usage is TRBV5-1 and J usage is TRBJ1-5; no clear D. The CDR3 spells CASRSAFNQPQHF. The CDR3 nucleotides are TGCGCCAGCCGAAGCGCATTCAATCAGCCCCAGCATTTT.